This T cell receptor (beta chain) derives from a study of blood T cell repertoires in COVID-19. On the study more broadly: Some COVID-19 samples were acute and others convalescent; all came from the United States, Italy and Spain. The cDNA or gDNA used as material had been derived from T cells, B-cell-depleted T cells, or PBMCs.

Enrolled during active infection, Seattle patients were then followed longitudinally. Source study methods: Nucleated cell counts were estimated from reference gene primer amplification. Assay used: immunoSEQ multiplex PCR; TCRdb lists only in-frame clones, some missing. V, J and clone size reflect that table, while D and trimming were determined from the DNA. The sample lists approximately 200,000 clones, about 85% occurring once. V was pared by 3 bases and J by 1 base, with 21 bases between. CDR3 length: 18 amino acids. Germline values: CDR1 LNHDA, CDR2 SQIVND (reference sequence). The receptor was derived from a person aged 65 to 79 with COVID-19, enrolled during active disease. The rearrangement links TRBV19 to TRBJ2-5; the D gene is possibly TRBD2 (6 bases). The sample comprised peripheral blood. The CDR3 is CASSIRGTLSQTQETQYF. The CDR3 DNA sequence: TGTGCCAGTAGTATCCGGGGGACCCTCTCGCAAACCCAAGAGACCCAGTACTTC.